This is a list of T cell receptor beta chains from one sample in a study of T cells of healthy individuals. MiXCR was run by TCRdb on the 5' RACE reads, yielding one entry per CDR3 protein. Among approximately 52,000 distinct CDR3 sequences listed, around 15% were seen once. The receptors stem from a human donor in good health. The CDR3 runs from the conserved cysteine through the conserved F or W. The D gene is left open where the match is weak. For some rows the clone size is stated as once, few or many, or as a class when expanded; others skip it.

V	J	length	D	size	DNA	CDR3
TRBV20-1	TRBJ2-3	12	.	few	TGCAGTGCTAGCGGACTTGGGAATACGCAGTATTTT	CSASGLGNTQYF
TRBV14	TRBJ2-1	16	.	many	TGTGCCAGCAGCCAAGATCGGGGGAGCGTATACAATGAGCAGTTCTTC	CASSQDRGSVYNEQFF
TRBV18	TRBJ1-6	14	.	many	TGTGCCAGCTCACCAGCAGGGATTTATTCACCCCTCCACTTT	CASSPAGIYSPLHF
TRBV9	TRBJ1-5	14	TRBD1	few	TGTGCCAGCAGCATTACAGGGGGTTATCAGCCCCAGCATTTT	CASSITGGYQPQHF
TRBV11-2	TRBJ2-7	16	.	few	TGTGCCAGCAGCCCCCGCGGTGGGGTTAGTGCCTACGAGCAGTACTTC	CASSPRGGVSAYEQYF
TRBV20-1	TRBJ2-1	15	TRBD1	.	TGCAGTGCTAGGGGTAACAGGGGACCCCACAATGAGCAGTTCTTC	CSARGNRGPHNEQFF
TRBV25-1	TRBJ2-1	13	.	many	TGTGCCAGCAGTGAATTTACCCAAGATGAGCAGTTCTTC	CASSEFTQDEQFF
TRBV19	TRBJ2-2	15	TRBD1	many	TGTGCCAGTAGTGTACGGACAGGGGGAACCGGGGAGCTGTTTTTT	CASSVRTGGTGELFF
TRBV7-2	TRBJ2-7	14	TRBD2	many	TGTGCCAGCAGCTTAAGCGGGGGGGCCTACGAGCAGTACTTC	CASSLSGGAYEQYF
TRBV4-3	TRBJ2-4	16	TRBD1	many	TGCGCCAGCAGCCAAGGCCCTTCCGGGACAGGGCTCATTCAGTACTTC	CASSQGPSGTGLIQYF
TRBV12-3/TRBV12-4	TRBJ2-7	14	.	.	TGTGCCAGCAAGGTTATAGAAACATCCTACGAGCAGTACTTC	CASKVIETSYEQYF
TRBV3-1	TRBJ1-5	14	TRBD1	many	TGTGCCAGCAGCCTTGACAGGGCGGGACAGCCCCAGCATTTT	CASSLDRAGQPQHF
TRBV13	TRBJ2-6	13	.	many	TGTGCCAGCAGCATCTCGGGGGCCAACGTCCTGACTTTC	CASSISGANVLTF
TRBV27	TRBJ1-5	15	.	.	TGTGCCAGCAGTGACGGACGGACCCTCAATCAGCCCCAGCATTTT	CASSDGRTLNQPQHF
TRBV6-1	TRBJ2-7	15	TRBD1	.	TGTGCCAGCAGTTACGCGGGACAGGGCTTGGACGAGCAGTACTTC	CASSYAGQGLDEQYF
TRBV11-2	TRBJ1-4	15	TRBD1	many	TGTGCCAGCAGCCCCAGACAGGGATTTAATGAAAAACTGTTTTTT	CASSPRQGFNEKLFF
TRBV7-9	TRBJ2-3	11	.	many	TGTGCCAGCAGCCGCGGGGATACGCAGTATTTT	CASSRGDTQYF
TRBV29-1	TRBJ2-2	15	.	many	TGCAGCGTTGAAGATGGATCGAGGTTCGGCGGGGAGCTGTTTTTT	CSVEDGSRFGGELFF
TRBV28	TRBJ2-1	16	TRBD1	.	TGTGCCAGCAGTCAGCTAACCGGGACAGGGGTGCGGGAGCAGTTCTTC	CASSQLTGTGVREQFF
TRBV6-2/TRBV6-3	TRBJ2-7	10	.	.	TGTGCCAGCCGAAGGAACGAGCAGTACTTC	CASRRNEQYF
TRBV7-9	TRBJ2-7	16	TRBD1	.	TGTGCCAGCAGCCAAGAACTTGCGCGGACAGGGGTCGAGCAGTACTTC	CASSQELARTGVEQYF
TRBV7-2	TRBJ2-7	13	.	many	TGTGCCAGCAGTTCCCAAGGGGGGTACGAGCAGTACTTC	CASSSQGGYEQYF
TRBV29-1	TRBJ1-1	12	TRBD1	many	TGCAGCGTTACGACAGGGCTCACTGAAGCTTTCTTT	CSVTTGLTEAFF
TRBV10-3	TRBJ2-3	17	TRBD2	few	TGTGCCATCAGTGAGTCGACTAGCGGGGGGACCACAGATACGCAGTATTTT	CAISESTSGGTTDTQYF